This entry features one T cell receptor beta chain sequence. Via MiXCR, TCRdb re-called the reads, giving one row per CDR3 protein. The data show 150,000 to 200,000 distinct CDR3 sequences, under 30% seen once. The sample originates from a study of T cell repertoires in cytomegalovirus infection. CDR1 is DFQATT and CDR2 is SNEGSKA in the germline V gene (reference sequence). V lost 6 bases to trimming and J lost 2 bases, with 20 bases between them. This CDR3 is built from 16 residues. The clonotype was recovered from a human donor in good health (CMV status not recorded). Some clones in this sample may be carry-over from other donors' samples. This chain uses TRBV20-1 with TRBJ1-3; D remains ambiguous. Sequences were obtained from PBMCs. The CDR3: CSAIPPDGRTGNTIYF. For the CDR3, the DNA is TGCAGTGCGATACCCCCGGACGGACGCACTGGAAACACCATATATTTT.